The T cell receptor (beta chain) under discussion was sequenced for a study of shared clonotypes between healthy human individuals. Study-level results: Clonotype sharing across donors was expected to vary with sequencing depth.

The CDR3 runs 13 residues. Trimming stripped 5 bases from V and 4 bases from J, with 12 bases between. Germline V CDR1 and CDR2: SGHTA, FQGTGA. This clone was seen a single time. What it binds is not known. Sequenced by immunoSEQ multiplex PCR; TCRdb stores in-frame clones only, minus some. The data show approximately 2.5 million clones, roughly 93% seen once. The chain carries TRBV7-3 and TRBJ2-7; no reliable D call. The clonotype comes from a man aged 18 to 29 in good health. Some clones in this sample may be carry-over from other donors' samples. The material sequenced was naive CD4+ T cells from PBMCs. Subset reported: CD45RA+ positively selected. CDR3 DNA: TGTGCCAGCAGCCCCCTTACCGGGTACGAGCAGTACTTC. This translates into CASSPLTGYEQYF.